Given below is one T cell receptor (beta chain) in context. The target antigen is unknown. Germline V gene data show CDR1 as MDHEN and CDR2 as SYDVKM. Trimming shortened V by 5 bases and J by 0 bases, and 11 bases separated the two germline ends. The CDR3 is made up of 16 amino acids. The data derive from a study of cytomegalovirus exposure and HLA in healthy donors. Study-wide background: Genotyping of roughly 400 donors showed that about 84% belonged to the Caucasian-associated ancestry cluster. Study-level findings and limits: Both high specificity and high sensitivity reportedly marked the classifier's diagnosis of cytomegalovirus status. Researchers reported that a few CMV-associated chains were confirmed in vitro as CMV antigen-specific.

PCR involved 60 Vbeta and 13 Jbeta primers. Method: immunoSEQ multiplex PCR; TCRdb's copy keeps in-frame clones and lacks some. The table lists around 110,000 clones, 70% to 75% of them singletons. This TCR came from a young woman in good health and CMV-seronegative. The chain has TRBV28 and TRBJ2-6, with no clear D. The sample comprised PBMCs. The CDR3 region is CASSPPGGSGANVLTF. The CDR3 nucleotides read TGTGCCAGCAGTCCTCCCGGTGGCTCTGGGGCCAACGTCCTGACTTTC.